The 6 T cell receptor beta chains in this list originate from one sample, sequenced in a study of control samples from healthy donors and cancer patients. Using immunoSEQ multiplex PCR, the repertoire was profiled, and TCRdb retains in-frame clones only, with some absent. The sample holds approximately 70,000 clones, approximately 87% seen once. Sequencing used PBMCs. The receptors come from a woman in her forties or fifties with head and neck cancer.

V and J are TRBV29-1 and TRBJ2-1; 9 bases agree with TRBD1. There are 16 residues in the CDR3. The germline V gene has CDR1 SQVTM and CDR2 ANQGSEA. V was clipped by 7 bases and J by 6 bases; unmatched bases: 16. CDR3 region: CSALPGTGILINEQFF. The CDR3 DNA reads TGCAGCGCCCTCCCCGGGACAGGGATCTTGATCAATGAGCAGTTCTTC.

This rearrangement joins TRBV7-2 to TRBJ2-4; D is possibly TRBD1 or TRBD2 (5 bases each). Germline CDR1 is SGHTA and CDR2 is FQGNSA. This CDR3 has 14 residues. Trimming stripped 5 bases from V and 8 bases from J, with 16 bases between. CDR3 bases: TGTGCCAGCAGCCCCGGGACCCTGAGGGACATTCAGTACTTC. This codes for CASSPGTLRDIQYF.

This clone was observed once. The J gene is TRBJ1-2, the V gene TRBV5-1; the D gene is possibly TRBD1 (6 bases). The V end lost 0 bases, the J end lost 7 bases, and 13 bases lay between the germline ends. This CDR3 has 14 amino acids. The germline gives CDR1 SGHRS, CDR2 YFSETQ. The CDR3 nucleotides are TGCGCCAGCAGCTTGGAAGGGGGGAGAGGTGGCTACACCTTC. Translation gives CASSLEGGRGGYTF.

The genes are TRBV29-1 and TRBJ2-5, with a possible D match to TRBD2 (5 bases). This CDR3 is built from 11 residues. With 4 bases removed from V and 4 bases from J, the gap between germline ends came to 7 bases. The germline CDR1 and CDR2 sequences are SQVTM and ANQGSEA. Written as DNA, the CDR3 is TGCAGCGTTGCGGGGAGAGAGACCCAGTACTTC. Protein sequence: CSVAGRETQYF.

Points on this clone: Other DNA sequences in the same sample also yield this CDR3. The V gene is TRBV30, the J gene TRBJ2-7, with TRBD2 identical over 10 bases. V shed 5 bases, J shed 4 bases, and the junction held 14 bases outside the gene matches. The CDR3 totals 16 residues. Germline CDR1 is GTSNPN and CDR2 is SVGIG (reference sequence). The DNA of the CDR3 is TGTGCCTGGGGTGGGCGGAAGCGGGGGGGCTCTTACGAGCAGTACTTC. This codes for CAWGGRKRGGSYEQYF.

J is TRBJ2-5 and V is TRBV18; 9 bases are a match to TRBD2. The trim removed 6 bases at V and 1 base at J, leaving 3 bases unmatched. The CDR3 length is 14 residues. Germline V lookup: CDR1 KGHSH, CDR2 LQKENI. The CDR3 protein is CASSLAGFQETQYF. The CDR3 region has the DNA TGTGCCAGCTCTCTAGCGGGGTTCCAAGAGACCCAGTACTTC.